This T cell receptor beta chain is from a study of spatial heterogeneity in lung cancer. Stated time point: sample taken at primary tumor resection. About 73 TRACERx patients with early, untreated non-small cell lung cancer donated samples. This clonotype has at least ten counts. TCRdb processed the 5' RACE reads anew with MiXCR; each CDR3 protein has one entry. This sample yields about 25,000 distinct CDR3 sequences, of which about 7.2% are seen a single time; roughly an eighth belongs to the top ten. Germline-derived CDR1 and CDR2 are SEHNR and FQNEAQ (reference sequence). The trim removed 8 bases at V and 3 bases at J, leaving 6 bases unmatched. The CDR3 contains 14 residues.

Sequences were derived from PBMCs, sampled at surgery. This TCR came from a male donor with early-stage non-small cell lung cancer. The gene calls are TRBV7-9 and TRBJ2-7, with TRBD2 matching 11 bases. CDR3 coding DNA: TGTGCCAGCGGGCGACTAGCGGGACGCTACGAGCAGTACTTC. It encodes CASGRLAGRYEQYF.